Given below is one T cell receptor beta chain in context. What it binds is not known. The primer mix had 60 Vbeta and 13 Jbeta primers. Here immunoSEQ multiplex PCR was the method, and the copy in TCRdb shows in-frame clones only, minus some. The sample shows some 99,000 clones, about 80% of them seen only once. This specimen comes from a study of cytomegalovirus exposure and HLA in healthy donors. CDR3 size: 15 residues. The junction had 7 bases not matched to a gene; V was cut back by 2 bases and J by 9 bases. CDR1 is SGHNT and CDR2 is YYREEE in the germline V gene (reference sequence). The study's findings and limits: A later analysis showed HLA-associated TCR beta chains outstripping equally common others in clonal expansion.

This TCR came from a woman between 45 and 60 years old in good health and CMV-seropositive. The chain recombines TRBV5-4 with TRBJ2-1; 11 nucleotides align to TRBD2. The sequenced sample was PBMCs. In nucleotides, the CDR3 is TGTGCCAGCAGCTTATCCCTAGCGGGAGGAGGTGAGCAGTTCTTC. It yields the protein CASSLSLAGGGEQFF.